This T cell receptor beta chain came from a study of molecular identifiers for immune sequencing clone quantification. Study-wide results and limits: Spiked TCR RNA from one Jurkat cell reportedly showed up when mixed among over 900,000 naive cells.

Regarding this clonotype: Antigen unknown. Since a much larger clone is just one base distant, this may be a read error.

CDR1 and CDR2 from the germline V gene are MDHEN and SYDVKM. With 0 bases removed from V and 6 bases from J, the gap between germline ends came to 12 bases. This CDR3 is built from 14 residues. One entry per CDR3 protein results from TCRdb running MiXCR on the PCR reads. In the table there are approximately 320,000 distinct CDR3 sequences, under 25% of which are singletons. Sequenced input: naive CD8+ T cells from blood, with Jurkat cell RNA spiked in. Subset noted: FACS-sorted CD8+CD4-CCR7+CD45RA+ naive T cells. V and J are TRBV28 and TRBJ2-7; D is uncertain. The sequence was obtained from a human donor in good health. Some libraries in this study had Jurkat cell RNA spiked in. The CDR3 coding sequence is TGTGCCAGCAGTTTATGGGCAGGCCCCTGCGAGCAGTACTTC. Translated, it gives CASSLWAGPCEQYF.